One and the same sample provided the 8 T cell receptor beta chains below, sequenced in a study of blood T cell repertoires in COVID-19 (dated by TCRdb to 2020 to 2021). To prepare the library, the immunoSEQ multiplex PCR assay was applied. TCRdb obtained this table from immuneACCESS and retained in-frame rearrangements with V and J assigned. These tables miss some clones; where compared with another copy, unresolved V genes account for less than half of the shortfall, and the remainder is unexplained. For this sample there are around 310,000 clones; about nine tenths appear just once. Of the sample, more than 6% falls within the top ten clones. Specimen: peripheral blood. These receptor sequences come from a young woman with COVID-19, enrolled during active disease.

The V call is TRBV3-1 (or the pseudogene TRBV3-2), the J call TRBJ2-1; the D is unclear. V was shortened by 6 bases and J by 8 bases, with 8 bases between the two germline ends. Germline loops: CDR1 LGHDT, CDR2 YNNKEL (reference sequence). The CDR3 extends over 11 amino acids. The CDR3 protein is CASRGFDEQFF. Here the CDR3 DNA reads TGTGCCAGCAGGGGCTTCGATGAGCAGTTCTTC.

This chain connects TRBV13 to TRBJ2-7; D unclear. The CDR3 spans 13 residues. The V end lost 5 bases, the J end lost 4 bases, and 12 bases lay between the germline ends. Germline CDR1 PRHDT, CDR2 FYEKMQ (reference sequence). CDR3 coding DNA: TGTGCCAGCAGCCCCCAGGATGGGTACGAGCAGTACTTC. Translating gives CASSPQDGYEQYF. Full variable domain (outside the CDR3, taken from reference TRBV13 and TRBJ2-7): AAGVIQSPRHLIKEKRETATLKCYPIPRHDTVYWYQQGPGQDPQFLISFYEKMQSDKGSIPDRFSAQQFSDYHSELNMSSLELGDSALYFCASSPQDGYEQYFGPGTRLTVT.

This clone occurred a few times. The chain links TRBV7-8 to TRBJ1-5; no definite D call. The ends were cut back, 3 bases at V and 2 bases at J, with 17 bases in the middle. Germline V gene lookup returns CDR1 SGHVS and CDR2 FQNEAQ. CDR3 length: 17 residues. The CDR3 sequence is CASSFLGLSSGNQPQHF. CDR3 nucleotides: TGTGCCAGCAGCTTCCTAGGCCTCAGCAGTGGCAATCAGCCCCAGCATTTT.

The chain has TRBV5-4 and TRBJ1-3; D not certain. V was trimmed by 4 bases and J by 3 bases, leaving 20 bases between them. Germline V lookup: CDR1 SGHNT, CDR2 YYREEE (reference sequence). The CDR3 sequence is 17 residues long. CDR3 protein: CASSPNPTARGGNTIYF. Written as DNA, the CDR3 is TGTGCCAGCAGCCCTAACCCCACAGCACGGGGTGGAAACACCATATATTTT.

This clone was found once. The chain combines TRBV28 with TRBJ2-7, with a possible D match to TRBD1 (6 bases). The V end was cut by 6 bases, the J end by 3 bases, with 21 bases between. In germline, CDR1 is MDHEN, CDR2 SYDVKM. The CDR3 is made up of 16 amino acids. DNA of the CDR3: TGTGCCAGCAGCCCTGCTCGGGACATCAATATCTACGAGCAGTACTTC. The encoded protein is CASSPARDINIYEQYF.

V and J are TRBV15 and TRBJ2-1, with D hard to call. Per the germline V gene, CDR1 is LNHNV and CDR2 is YYDKDF (reference sequence). V was clipped by 1 base and J by 6 bases, with 16 bases between them. The CDR3 spans 16 residues. CDR3 DNA: TGTGCCACCAGCAGAGTCCAAGGCGGCGACCGCAATGAGCAGTTCTTC. Protein product: CATSRVQGGDRNEQFF. Combining the CDR3 with reference TRBV15 and TRBJ2-1 gives the whole variable domain DAMVIQNPRYQVTQFGKPVTLSCSQTLNHNVMYWYQQKSSQAPKLLFHYYDKDFNNEADTPDNFQSRRPNTSFCFLDIRSPGLGDTAMYLCATSRVQGGDRNEQFFGPGTRLTVL.

The chain carries TRBV11-2 and TRBJ2-7; 9 bases are a match to TRBD2. V trimming: 0 bases; J trimming: 6 bases; junction bases outside the gene matches: 6. The CDR3 is 15 residues long. In germline, CDR1 is SGHAT, CDR2 FQNNGV. The CDR3 loop is CASSLEATSGSEQYF. CDR3 nucleotides: TGTGCCAGCAGCTTAGAGGCGACTAGCGGCTCCGAGCAGTACTTC.

V usage is TRBV28 and J usage is TRBJ2-2, with 9 bases identical to TRBD2. The ends lost 2 bases at V and 6 bases at J; junction bases unmatched: 4. The CDR3 spans 15 residues. Germline V gene data show CDR1 as MDHEN and CDR2 as SYDVKM. Here the CDR3 DNA reads TGTGCCAGCAGTTTACTAGCGGGATATGCCGGGGAGCTGTTTTTT. As protein: CASSLLAGYAGELFF. Full variable domain (missing parts from reference TRBV28 and TRBJ2-2): DVKVTQSSRYLVKRTGEKVFLECVQDMDHENMFWYRQDPGLGLRLIYFSYDVKMKEKGDIPEGYSVSREKKERFSLILESASTNQTSMYLCASSLLAGYAGELFFGEGSRLTVL.